The T cell receptor beta chain described here comes from a study of cytomegalovirus exposure and HLA in healthy donors (dated by TCRdb to about 2017). Study-level background: An earlier analysis of some 600 of the donors reported 276 Gb of sequence data and 95 million to 140 million unique TCR beta sequences obtained from about 200 million T cells. An early release that covered roughly 600 HLA-typed donors contained approximately 300 gigabases of sequencing data and tens of millions of unique TCR sequences. Of the roughly 400 genotyped donors, about 84% fell in the genetic ancestry cluster associated with self-reported Caucasian donors. The study was designed to test whether signatures of past pathogen exposure could be identified by cataloging public T cell receptors. Using immunosequencing, the study profiled T cell repertoires from around 680 subjects and related those repertoires to cytomegalovirus serostatus. In addition to the first cohort of 666 subjects, a separate validation cohort of over 90 different subjects was used. To predict cytomegalovirus infection status, the study combined high-throughput TCR immunosequencing, statistical association of individual TCRs with disease status, and machine learning. A later analysis re-analyzed previously published TCR beta repertoires from roughly 630 donors and added high-resolution HLA genotyping to study TCR occurrence patterns. Rather than using new phenotypic data, the later analysis identified candidate immune exposures from TCR beta sequences and from how often those sequences occurred across donors. An earlier analysis of a few hundred of the donors applied high-throughput TCR beta sequencing to assess whether each TCR beta V gene segment acted as functional or pseudogenic. Alongside the repertoire data, information on donor age, sex, ethnicity and CMV serostatus was compiled. A later genetic analysis used genome-wide SNP genotypes for about three fifths of the roughly 700 donors, treating that subset as a discovery cohort. Every repertoire in the discovery cohort had been generated on one and the same sequencing platform. HLA typing covered class I and class II loci at four-digit resolution. Typing coverage differed by locus: A, B, C, DRB1 and DQB1 were typed in about 620-640 donors, DQA1 in 500 to 550, DPA1 in some 610, and DPB1 in 472. A handful of DR-DQ haplotypes were handled as single units for association and clustering because linkage in the cohort was strong. Among some 400 genotyped donors of the cohort, an average of roughly 230,000 unique TCR beta nucleotide sequences was sequenced per donor, of which 15% to 20% were non-productive.

The library was generated by the immunoSEQ multiplex PCR assay. The multiplex PCR relied on a mix of 60 forward primers for TCR Vbeta segments and 13 reverse primers for TCR Jbeta segments. The CDR3 region of rearranged TCR beta genes was amplified from genomic DNA with a multiplex PCR assay. The Illumina HiSeq System was used to sequence the amplified TCR beta libraries as 87-base-pair reads. The authors' pipeline ran thus. In a later analysis, about 80 million unique TCR beta chains were counted across the 666 repertoires, and roughly 11 million of these chains were shared by at least two donors. Raw reads were error-corrected and collapsed into unique sequences with a nearest-neighbor algorithm that merged closely related sequences to remove PCR and sequencing errors. CDR3 sequences were aligned to IMGT reference sequences to assign V, D and J gene segments. For a sequence to be retained, at least a six-nucleotide match to both a V gene segment and a J gene segment was required. Rearrangements were called productive when the CDR3 lacked stop codons and stayed in frame with V and J; all others were non-productive. CDR3 was defined by IMGT convention, running from the second conserved V-encoded cysteine to the conserved J-encoded phenylalanine. In an earlier analysis of approximately 590 of the donors, sequences lacking an unambiguous match to a single V gene segment were excluded. An earlier analysis of 450 to 650 of the donors called V segments functional above 56.7% productive rearrangements and segregating when the between-donor standard deviation exceeded 5%. To diagnose cytomegalovirus status from the catalog of TCR beta chain sequences, a statistical classification framework was built. V and J gene assignment, in a later analysis, came from comparing TCR nucleotide sequences with IMGT/GENE-DB human TR gene sequences. Using the TCRdist pipeline, a later analysis assigned CDR3 sequences along with most-parsimonious VDJ recombination scenarios. In a later analysis, every TCR beta chain was defined by the combination of its CDR3 amino acid sequence and its V-gene family, and reads without a unique V-gene family were dropped. A later analysis removed 592 highly shared, low-generation-probability nucleotide sequences to deal with suspected cross-contamination and a sequencing artifact. In a later analysis, a clonal expansion index was calculated for each public chain from normalized within-repertoire ranks of inferred template counts. In a later analysis, generation probabilities were computed using a VDJ recombination model fitted to out-of-frame rearrangements, and the results were checked against IGoR. Hypergeometric tests were used in a later analysis to score TCR-TCR, TCR-HLA and TCR-CMV co-occurrence, with a repertoire-size bias correction applied to the TCR pairs. In a later analysis, false discovery rates were estimated by permuting HLA or CMV assignments 20 times. A later analysis grouped co-occurring TCRs with DBSCAN, adding TCRdist sequence similarity when clustering within HLA-allele-positive subsets. For co-occurrence clustering, repertoires with fewer than 30,000 or more than 120,000 public chains were excluded, along with roughly 5 repertoires with anomalous nucleotide sharing. What TCRdb holds here is the immuneACCESS table cut down to in-frame rearrangements. Part of the clones is not present; checked against another copy, under half of the missing clones reflect an unresolved V gene, and the others are unexplained. V, J and clone size are taken as reported in that table, and D and trimming were inferred from the DNA itself. This sample holds over 150,000 clones; about 72% were observed only once. The ten largest account for roughly 3.5% of the sample.

This clone has only a few counts. Its specific antigen is unknown. No quality values exist for individual bases; no much larger clone is one base distant. The cohort was made up of under 800 healthy bone marrow donors. At the time of sampling, every cohort member was nominally healthy, though immune exposures that went unrecorded were likely present. The donor tested CMV seropositive, placing the donor among the 289 seropositive members of the cohort. Every donor gave a peripheral blood sample, and the peripheral blood mononuclear cells from that sample were used for TCR beta sequencing. Genomic DNA was extracted from the blood cell samples with the Qiagen DNeasy Blood Extraction Kit. What the authors observed across the whole study: In an earlier analysis of fewer than 700 of the donors, most TCR beta V segments appeared in productive rearrangements about 87% or about 30% of the time, broadly matching IMGT annotations. Linkage disequilibrium might explain the correlated functional status among segregating V segments, but an unknown experimental factor could not be excluded. A later analysis found that TCR association rates varied across HLA loci, with DRB1 alleles showing the most associated TCRs and HLA-C alleles the fewest. Some IMGT-functional V segments, including TRBV6-2 and TRBV6-3, could not be told apart with the 87-base-pair reads, so those segments were excluded. The authors suggested that the approach could potentially be generalized to other disease states and immunological phenotypes. In vitro tests confirmed that a few of the cytomegalovirus-associated TCR beta chains recognize cytomegalovirus antigens. Compared with equally common non-associated chains, HLA-associated TCR beta chains in a later analysis were more clonally expanded and had lower generation probabilities. HLA typing was unavailable for some donors at each locus, so association tests used only the typed subset. A further reported finding was that TCR beta sequences accurately predicted the HLA-A and HLA-B alleles for most subjects in the first cohort. Several of the top co-occurrence clusters appeared to be linked to parvovirus B19, influenza, CMV and Epstein-Barr virus, according to a later analysis. Compared with the approximately 700-donor mean, donors in an Asian-associated ancestry cluster had fewer N-insertions in productive TCRs, according to a later genetic analysis. A group of highly shared sequence variants was considered likely to be a technical artifact of the sequencing pipeline. Specific HLA alleles were associated with around 18,000 TCR beta sequences at a false discovery rate of 0.05 in a later analysis. Seventeen rarely observed V segments, including chromosome 9 orphons, were excluded from the earlier analysis of a few hundred of the donors because counts were too low. In a later genetic analysis, a missense DCLRE1C variant was associated with V-gene and J-gene trimming of TCR beta chains, and the association was replicated in an independent cohort. Most CMV-associated TCR beta chains appeared to be HLA-restricted in a later analysis, and the HLA associations seemed to be driven largely by CMV exposure. The classifier was reported to diagnose cytomegalovirus status with high specificity and sensitivity in both the original cohort and the validation cohort. Only TCR beta chains were sequenced in this cohort, and the absence of alpha or paired-chain data limited detectable features. When HLA alleles, especially DR and DQ, strongly co-occurred, TCR associations were difficult to assign to individual alleles. The presence/absence analyses assumed that sequencing depth was roughly uniform across donors, and that assumption may not be true. The study listed 164 TCR beta chains as associated with cytomegalovirus. For the cohort, immune exposure information was limited to CMV serostatus. Most TCR sequences were observed very rarely across donors, whereas some public TCRs were present in many individuals.

As encoded in the germline V gene, CDR1 is MNHEY while CDR2 is SVGAGI. The CDR3, cysteine through phenylalanine, is 13 amino acids long. Just the 39-base CDR3 DNA is kept, in frame starting at base 1. The V end gives up 0 bases and the J end 6 bases, leaving 1 base in the junction not matched to a gene. The chain is made from TRBV6-5 and TRBJ1-2; TRBD1 matches 7 bases in the middle. The clonotype comes from a man aged 25 to 45 in good health and CMV-seropositive. The sequenced sample was PBMCs. The nucleotides read TGTGCCAGCAGTTACTCCGGGACAGATGGCTACACCTTC. Its translation is CASSYSGTDGYTF.